The clone carrying this T cell receptor (beta chain) occurred many times. The antigen is not known. Semi-nested PCR with Nested Universal Primer A followed constant-region reverse priming of full-length variable regions. TCRdb itself ran the 5' RACE reads through MiXCR, one entry per CDR3 protein. The sample yields nearly 55,000 distinct CDR3 sequences, more than 15% seen once. Study-level results: Tumor Treg TCRs overlapped most with tumor naive CD4+ cells.

Sequenced sample: naive CD4+ T cells sorted from blood. The subset is: naive CD4+ T cells, CD4+CD45RA+CD25-. The source of this sequence is a female donor with breast cancer.

The CDR3 DNA reads as TGTGCCAGCAGTTACTCCCAAGGGGCTGGGGCCAACGTCCTGACTTTC. Translating gives CASSYSQGAGANVLTF. The J gene is TRBJ2-6, the V gene TRBV6-5, with D tentatively TRBD1 (5 bases). The germline V and J ends were trimmed by 0 bases and 2 bases, with 8 bases remaining between them. Per germline, CDR1 MNHEY and CDR2 SVGAGI. This CDR3 is built from 16 residues.